The 20 T cell receptor beta chains below come from one sample, sequenced in a study of blood T cell repertoires in COVID-19 (TCRdb year 2020). Library prep was done by the immunoSEQ multiplex PCR assay. The table comes from immuneACCESS by way of TCRdb, which keeps in-frame sequences with V and J called. Part of the clones is missing from these tables; in studies checked, under half for an unresolved V gene and the rest for unknown reasons. This sample holds some 56,000 clones; over 70% were observed only once. Of the sample, roughly a sixth is held by the ten largest clones. What was sequenced was peripheral blood. Source of these receptors: a woman aged 45-60 years with active or convalescent COVID-19.

The rearrangement links TRBV10-2 to TRBJ2-3; 9 nucleotides align to TRBD2. The CDR3 totals 16 residues. V shed 7 bases and J 0 bases; nucleotides not matched to a gene: 8. The germline V gene has CDR1 WSHSY and CDR2 SAAADI. The CDR3 spells CASKRTSDPSTDTQYF. The CDR3 region has the DNA TGCGCCAGCAAAAGGACTAGCGACCCTAGCACAGATACGCAGTATTTT.

The chain has TRBV3-1 (or the pseudogene TRBV3-2) and TRBJ2-5, with 7 positions matching TRBD1. This CDR3 comprises 14 residues. The V gene end was trimmed by 3 bases and the J gene end by 7 bases; junction bases not matched to a gene: 8. Germline CDR1 reads LGHDT; CDR2 reads YNNKEL (reference sequence). The DNA for the CDR3 is TGTGCCAGCAGCCACGCTAGGGGGACAGTGACCCAGTACTTC. Translating it yields CASSHARGTVTQYF.

This clone was observed once. The CDR3 DNA follows: TGCGCCAGCAGTGAGTCGCGGAGAAACATTCAGTACTTC. This translates into CASSESRRNIQYF. The chain links TRBV10-1 to TRBJ2-4, with no clear D. Germline CDR1 and CDR2: WNHNN and SYGVQD (reference sequence). The CDR3 totals 13 residues. V was pared by 0 bases and J by 6 bases, with 6 bases between.

In nucleotides, the CDR3 is TGCGCCAGCAGCCATAGCGGGAGTATCTACAATGAGCAGTTCTTC. The encoded protein is CASSHSGSIYNEQFF. The rearrangement uses TRBV10-1 and TRBJ2-1; TRBD2 aligns across 9 bases. The J segment lost 3 bases and the V segment lost 6 bases, leaving 6 bases of the junction unmatched. The CDR3 is 15 residues long. Germline V gives CDR1 WNHNN, CDR2 SYGVQD (reference sequence).

The V and J genes are TRBV30 and TRBJ2-7, with 7 bases fitting TRBD2. CDR3 size: 17 residues. J lost 4 bases, V lost 0 bases, and 15 bases had no gene match. Germline V gives CDR1 GTSNPN, CDR2 SVGIG (reference sequence). CDR3 region: CAWSVPRSGKAPYEQYF. In nucleotides, the CDR3 is TGTGCCTGGAGTGTACCCCGAAGCGGGAAGGCGCCATACGAGCAGTACTTC.

This clone was seen only a few times. The chain links TRBV29-1 to TRBJ1-1; 10 bases are shared with TRBD1. V dropped 8 bases and J dropped 4; count of bases not matched to a gene: 7. The CDR3 contains 13 residues. Germline V gives CDR1 SQVTM, CDR2 ANQGSEA. The CDR3 spells CSFHGDRGTEAFF. The CDR3 region has the DNA TGCAGCTTTCACGGGGACAGGGGCACTGAAGCTTTCTTT.

The chain has TRBV7-8 and TRBJ2-1; 10 bases map to TRBD2. CDR1 and CDR2 from the germline V gene are SGHVS and FQNEAQ. J was trimmed by 3 bases and V by 6 bases; bases with no gene match: 8. The CDR3 consists of 16 residues. CDR3 amino acids: CASSPPGTSDYNEQFF. CDR3 sequence (DNA): TGTGCCAGCAGTCCACCCGGGACTAGCGACTACAATGAGCAGTTCTTC. Full variable domain (remainder filled in from reference TRBV7-8 and TRBJ2-1): GAGVSQSPRYKVAKRGQDVALRCDPISGHVSLFWYQQALGQGPEFLTYFQNEAQLDKSGLPSDRFFAERPEGSVSTLKIQRTQQEDSAVYLCASSPPGTSDYNEQFFGPGTRLTVL.

This clone was seen a few times. The rearrangement joins TRBV4-1 to TRBJ2-2; 8 bases line up with TRBD1. Looked up from germline, CDR1 is MGHRA and CDR2 is YSYEKL. This CDR3 is 15 amino acids long. Germline trimming cut 4 bases from V and 3 bases from J; bases unmatched to any gene: 4. The CDR3 DNA follows: TGCGCCAGCAGCCCCGGACAGGGCTACACCGGGGAGCTGTTTTTT. Amino acid sequence: CASSPGQGYTGELFF.

This chain links TRBV2 with TRBJ2-3, with D possibly matching TRBD2 (5 bases). The CDR3 extends over 15 amino acids. Deletions cut 4 bases from V and 3 bases from J, with 14 bases between. From germline, CDR1 is SNHLY and CDR2 FYNNEI. Here the CDR3 DNA reads TGTGCCAGCAGTGTCAGGACTCCCGGGACAGATACGCAGTATTTT. It specifies CASSVRTPGTDTQYF.

Concerning this clone itself: The sample holds other DNA sequences that translate to the same CDR3. CDR3 protein: CASSPRGGEKLFF. CDR3 nucleotide sequence: TGTGCCAGCTCACCACGGGGAGGAGAAAAACTGTTTTTT. The V gene is TRBV18, the J gene TRBJ1-4; D unresolved. Germline V gene data show CDR1 as KGHSH and CDR2 as LQKENI. This CDR3 spans 13 amino acids. V was shortened by 1 base and J by 8 bases, with 8 bases between the two germline ends.

This chain connects TRBV7-9 to TRBJ1-2; D uncertain. V dropped 2 bases and J dropped 1 base, with 11 bases sitting between them. The CDR3 has 15 residues. Germline loops: CDR1 SEHNR, CDR2 FQNEAQ (reference sequence). The CDR3 reads CASSLLQTFNYGYTF. The DNA for the CDR3 is TGTGCCAGCAGCTTATTACAGACCTTTAACTATGGCTACACCTTC.

V gene TRBV5-4 combines with J gene TRBJ2-5; 9 bases are a match to TRBD2. The germline V gene encodes CDR1 SGHNT and CDR2 YYREEE (reference sequence). V shed 7 bases and J 5 bases; nucleotides not matched to a gene: 15. The CDR3 covers 16 residues. DNA for the CDR3: TGTGCCAGCGGCCCCAGAGGGGCGGGAGGGGAGGAGACCCAGTACTTC. Amino acid sequence: CASGPRGAGGEETQYF. Together with reference TRBV5-4 and TRBJ2-5, the CDR3 gives the full variable domain: ETGVTQSPTHLIKTRGQQVTLRCSSQSGHNTVSWYQQALGQGPQFIFQYYREEENGRGNFPPRFSGLQFPNYSSELNVNALELDDSALYLCASGPRGAGGEETQYFGPGTRLLVL.

This clone was observed a handful of times. This rearrangement joins TRBV5-1 to TRBJ1-1; 8 nucleotides align to TRBD1. There are 14 residues in the CDR3. Germline V gene sequence: CDR1 SGHRS, CDR2 YFSETQ. J gave up 1 base and V 6 bases, and 5 bases lay outside the gene matches. In DNA, the CDR3 is TGCGCCAGCAACCCAGGGGGCGCGAACACTGAAGCTTTCTTT. Translated, it gives CASNPGGANTEAFF.

This sequence joins TRBV27 and TRBJ2-7; TRBD1 is a possible D gene (5 bases). CDR1 is MNHEY, CDR2 SMNVEV, per germline (reference sequence). This CDR3 has 14 amino acids. The ends were cut back, 2 bases at V and 2 bases at J, with 10 bases in the middle. The CDR3 protein is CASSLGMGPYEQYF. The CDR3, as DNA: TGTGCCAGCAGTTTAGGGATGGGGCCCTACGAGCAGTACTTC.

In its sample, this clone was seen a few times. V and J are TRBV7-9 and TRBJ1-2, with no clear D. The CDR3 runs to 14 residues. CDR1 and CDR2 from the germline V gene are SEHNR and FQNEAQ (reference sequence). Trimming stripped 5 bases from V and 2 bases from J, with 12 bases between. The chain's CDR3 is CASSPGPTNYGYTF. CDR3 coding DNA: TGTGCCAGCAGCCCCGGTCCAACCAACTATGGCTACACCTTC.

This clone came up a few times. The chain carries TRBV18 and TRBJ1-4, with D maybe TRBD1 (5 bases). Trimming cost V 3 bases and J 7 bases, with 21 bases left between them. The CDR3 has 17 amino acids. CDR1 and CDR2 (germline): KGHSH, LQKENI. The CDR3 sequence: CASSPRTPSPGGEKLFF. The CDR3 DNA is TGTGCCAGCTCACCGCGGACACCTTCACCGGGCGGTGAAAAACTGTTTTTT.

J is TRBJ2-1 and V is TRBV6-6; maybe TRBD2 (5 bases). V lost 0 bases and J lost 5, with 11 bases in between. The CDR3 totals 15 residues. Germline V gene lookup returns CDR1 MNHNY and CDR2 SVGAGI (reference sequence). The CDR3 region has the DNA TGTGCCAGCAGTTACTCGGTCACGGGAAACAATGAGCAGTTCTTC. Its protein is CASSYSVTGNNEQFF.

J is TRBJ2-2 and V is TRBV2, with 10 bases aligning to TRBD2. The CDR3 extends over 15 amino acids. Germline loops: CDR1 SNHLY, CDR2 FYNNEI. The J segment lost 4 bases and the V segment lost 5 bases, leaving 4 bases of the junction unmatched. This chain's CDR3 is CASSIKREGTGELFF. CDR3 DNA: TGTGCCAGCAGTATAAAGCGGGAGGGCACCGGGGAGCTGTTTTTT.

V gene TRBV28 combines with J gene TRBJ2-3; possible D gene TRBD2, 6 bases. The CDR3 contains 13 residues. The germline V gene has CDR1 MDHEN and CDR2 SYDVKM. V was shortened by 7 bases and J by 4 bases, with 12 bases between the two germline ends. The CDR3 protein is CASTGRIADTQYF. The DNA for the CDR3 is TGTGCCAGCACAGGGAGGATCGCAGATACGCAGTATTTT. Full variable domain (outside the CDR3, taken from reference TRBV28 and TRBJ2-3): DVKVTQSSRYLVKRTGEKVFLECVQDMDHENMFWYRQDPGLGLRLIYFSYDVKMKEKGDIPEGYSVSREKKERFSLILESASTNQTSMYLCASTGRIADTQYFGPGTRLTVL.

CDR3 region: CASSPSTDTQYF. The DNA for the CDR3 is TGCGCCAGCTCTCCTAGCACAGATACGCAGTATTTT. The rearrangement links TRBV10-2 to TRBJ2-3; D call uncertain. The germline gives CDR1 WSHSY, CDR2 SAAADI. This CDR3 has 12 residues. The germline V and J ends were trimmed by 8 bases and 0 bases, with 6 bases remaining between them.